The rows below give T cell receptor beta chains drawn from one sample of a study of cytomegalovirus exposure and HLA in healthy donors. TCRdb keeps only in-frame clones here, not all; method: immunoSEQ multiplex PCR. The sample lists around 140,000 clones, 88% occurring once. The sequenced sample was PBMCs. The receptors come from a woman between 40 and 55 years old in good health and CMV-seronegative. The CDR3 runs from the conserved cysteine through the conserved F or W. A D gene is named only where the DNA matches it firmly. Expanded clones get a size class; other rows say once, few or many, or leave the size out.

J gene: TRBJ2-1
V gene: TRBV27
D gene: .
CDR3 length: 14
clone size: few
CDR3 DNA: TGTGCCAGCAGTTCACGAGCGCTGGGCAATGAGCAGTTCTTC
CDR3 protein: CASSSRALGNEQFF

J gene: TRBJ2-7
V gene: TRBV4-2
D gene: TRBD2
CDR3 length: 14
clone size: many
CDR3 DNA: TGTGCCAGCAGATCTAGCGGGAGCTCCTACGAGCAGTACTTC
CDR3 protein: CASRSSGSSYEQYF

J gene: TRBJ2-6
V gene: TRBV29-1
D gene: .
CDR3 length: 13
clone size: .
CDR3 DNA: TGCAGCGTTCAGGTCTCTGGGGCCAACGTCCTGACTTTC
CDR3 protein: CSVQVSGANVLTF

J gene: TRBJ1-1
V gene: TRBV11-2
D gene: .
CDR3 length: 14
clone size: .
CDR3 DNA: TGTGCCAGCAGCTCATCGGTTGCTTGGGGGGTCGCTTTCTTT
CDR3 protein: CASSSSVAWGVAFF

J gene: TRBJ1-5
V gene: TRBV9
D gene: TRBD1
CDR3 length: 14
clone size: once
CDR3 DNA: TGTGCCAGCAGCGCCCAGGGGGAGGTTCAGCCCCAGCATTTT
CDR3 protein: CASSAQGEVQPQHF

J gene: TRBJ2-3
V gene: TRBV5-1
D gene: TRBD1
CDR3 length: 15
clone size: once
CDR3 DNA: TGCGCCAGCAGCACGGACAGGGTCGTGGGGGATACGCAGTATTTT
CDR3 protein: CASSTDRVVGDTQYF

J gene: TRBJ2-1
V gene: TRBV5-6
D gene: TRBD2
CDR3 length: 17
clone size: few
CDR3 DNA: TGTGCCAGCAGCGGGCGGGGGGCTAGCGGTCTCTTAGGTGAGCAGTTCTTC
CDR3 protein: CASSGRGASGLLGEQFF

J gene: TRBJ1-1
V gene: TRBV5-1
D gene: TRBD1
CDR3 length: 16
clone size: .
CDR3 DNA: TGCGCCAGCAGCTTGACTTTAGGGGGCCTTAACACTGAAGCTTTCTTT
CDR3 protein: CASSLTLGGLNTEAFF

J gene: TRBJ2-7
V gene: TRBV6-5
D gene: TRBD1
CDR3 length: 12
clone size: .
CDR3 DNA: TGTGCCAGCAGGGGGCAGGGGGACGAGCAGTACTTC
CDR3 protein: CASRGQGDEQYF

J gene: TRBJ2-1
V gene: TRBV6-5
D gene: .
CDR3 length: 14
clone size: .
CDR3 DNA: TGTGCCAGCAGCCCTCCCAGCGGCGGTAATGAGCAGTTCTTC
CDR3 protein: CASSPPSGGNEQFF

J gene: TRBJ2-5
V gene: TRBV18
D gene: .
CDR3 length: 11
clone size: few
CDR3 DNA: TGTGCCAGCTCACCGGGCGAGACCCAGTACTTC
CDR3 protein: CASSPGETQYF

J gene: TRBJ1-4
V gene: TRBV28
D gene: .
CDR3 length: 12
clone size: once
CDR3 DNA: TGTGCCAGCAGGGACATTAATGAAAAACTGTTTTTT
CDR3 protein: CASRDINEKLFF

J gene: TRBJ2-1
V gene: TRBV10-3
D gene: TRBD2
CDR3 length: 14
clone size: .
CDR3 DNA: TGTGCCATCAGTGAGACGGGGGGAATTAATGAGCAGTTCTTC
CDR3 protein: CAISETGGINEQFF

J gene: TRBJ1-1
V gene: TRBV10-3
D gene: .
CDR3 length: 14
clone size: .
CDR3 DNA: TGTGCCATCAGTGAAAGGGTTCAGGGCTCTGAAGCTTTCTTT
CDR3 protein: CAISERVQGSEAFF

J gene: TRBJ2-1
V gene: TRBV21-1
D gene: .
CDR3 length: 16
clone size: .
CDR3 DNA: TGTGCCAGCAGCAAAGTGCCTAGCGGGCCCTACAATGAGCAGTTCTTC
CDR3 protein: CASSKVPSGPYNEQFF

J gene: TRBJ1-2
V gene: TRBV10-3
D gene: TRBD1
CDR3 length: 17
clone size: few
CDR3 DNA: TGTGCCATCAGTGGAGGAGGGGCGACAGGGGGGTACCGAGGCTACACCTTC
CDR3 protein: CAISGGGATGGYRGYTF

J gene: TRBJ2-1
V gene: TRBV7-8
D gene: TRBD2
CDR3 length: 15
clone size: .
CDR3 DNA: TGTGCCAGCAGCTTAGGCGCGGGAGTCCGAAATGAGCAGTTCTTC
CDR3 protein: CASSLGAGVRNEQFF

J gene: TRBJ2-7
V gene: TRBV28
D gene: TRBD2
CDR3 length: 19
clone size: .
CDR3 DNA: TGTGCCAGCAGTTTTTTCAGTCGGCTAGCGGGAGTACGAGGGTACGAGCAGTACTTC
CDR3 protein: CASSFFSRLAGVRGYEQYF

J gene: TRBJ2-1
V gene: TRBV7-9
D gene: .
CDR3 length: 14
clone size: .
CDR3 DNA: TGTGCCAGCAGCTTAGGAGGGCCAATCGATGAGCAGTTCTTC
CDR3 protein: CASSLGGPIDEQFF

J gene: TRBJ2-7
V gene: TRBV10-3
D gene: .
CDR3 length: 15
clone size: .
CDR3 DNA: TGTGCCAGCAGTCCAGCGGGGACAAGCTCCTACGAGCAGTACTTC
CDR3 protein: CASSPAGTSSYEQYF

J gene: TRBJ2-6
V gene: TRBV11-1
D gene: .
CDR3 length: 15
clone size: .
CDR3 DNA: TGTGCCAGCACCCTTTCTCGCTCTGGGGCCAACGTCCTGACTTTC
CDR3 protein: CASTLSRSGANVLTF

J gene: TRBJ1-2
V gene: TRBV4-1
D gene: .
CDR3 length: 13
clone size: .
CDR3 DNA: TGCGCCAGCAGCCCCGAGGGGGTAGGCGGCTACACCTTC
CDR3 protein: CASSPEGVGGYTF

J gene: TRBJ1-1
V gene: TRBV7-8
D gene: .
CDR3 length: 16
clone size: .
CDR3 DNA: TGTGCCAGCAGCGCGGCTCGGGCCAGGGGGAACACTGAAGCTTTCTTT
CDR3 protein: CASSAARARGNTEAFF

J gene: TRBJ2-3
V gene: TRBV7-2
D gene: .
CDR3 length: 14
clone size: once
CDR3 DNA: TGTGCCAGCAGCCGCGGCGATTTCGCAGATACGCAGTATTTT
CDR3 protein: CASSRGDFADTQYF

J gene: TRBJ1-2
V gene: TRBV10-2
D gene: TRBD1
CDR3 length: 13
clone size: few
CDR3 DNA: TGCGCCAGCAGTGTTATTGGGACAGGGGACTACACCTTC
CDR3 protein: CASSVIGTGDYTF

J gene: TRBJ1-5
V gene: TRBV7-2
D gene: TRBD1
CDR3 length: 14
clone size: .
CDR3 DNA: TGTGCCAGCAGCTTGACAGGGGGAAACCAGCCCCAGCATTTT
CDR3 protein: CASSLTGGNQPQHF

J gene: TRBJ2-2
V gene: TRBV9
D gene: TRBD1
CDR3 length: 14
clone size: .
CDR3 DNA: TGTGCCAGCAGCCTCGGGACAGGCGCCGGGGAGCTGTTTTTT
CDR3 protein: CASSLGTGAGELFF

J gene: TRBJ1-5
V gene: TRBV7-9
D gene: .
CDR3 length: 16
clone size: .
CDR3 DNA: TGTGCCAGCAGCCACCTGACAGAGGGGGTTAATCAGCCCCAGCATTTT
CDR3 protein: CASSHLTEGVNQPQHF

J gene: TRBJ2-7
V gene: TRBV4-1
D gene: .
CDR3 length: 15
clone size: .
CDR3 DNA: TGCGCCAGCAGCCAAGAGTCGGGGGTTCTGTACGAGCAGTACTTC
CDR3 protein: CASSQESGVLYEQYF

J gene: TRBJ2-1
V gene: TRBV7-2
D gene: TRBD2
CDR3 length: 15
clone size: once
CDR3 DNA: TGTGCCAGCAGCCAAGGACTAGCGGGGGGTAGGGAGCAGTTCTTC
CDR3 protein: CASSQGLAGGREQFF

J gene: TRBJ1-1
V gene: TRBV6-4
D gene: TRBD1
CDR3 length: 16
clone size: .
CDR3 DNA: TGTGCCAGCAAAAGAACCGGGACAGGGGGCGTTACTGAAGCTTTCTTT
CDR3 protein: CASKRTGTGGVTEAFF

J gene: TRBJ1-2
V gene: TRBV4-2
D gene: .
CDR3 length: 15
clone size: .
CDR3 DNA: TGTGCCAGCAGCCAAGATAGGGCGGGGGGCTATGGCTACACCTTC
CDR3 protein: CASSQDRAGGYGYTF

J gene: TRBJ2-2
V gene: TRBV4-1
D gene: TRBD2
CDR3 length: 18
clone size: once
CDR3 DNA: TGCGCCAGCAGCCAAGATCTTCGGGAGGCGGCGAACACCGGGGAGCTGTTTTTT
CDR3 protein: CASSQDLREAANTGELFF

J gene: TRBJ1-1
V gene: TRBV10-3
D gene: .
CDR3 length: 14
clone size: .
CDR3 DNA: TGTGCCATCAAGGCGGTCCACCCGAACACTGAAGCTTTCTTT
CDR3 protein: CAIKAVHPNTEAFF

J gene: TRBJ1-5
V gene: TRBV4-1
D gene: .
CDR3 length: 13
clone size: few
CDR3 DNA: TGCGCCAGCAGCCTACAGTACAATCAGCCCCAGCATTTT
CDR3 protein: CASSLQYNQPQHF

J gene: TRBJ1-2
V gene: TRBV5-6
D gene: TRBD1
CDR3 length: 13
clone size: .
CDR3 DNA: TGTGCCAGCAGCTGGACAGGGTCCTATGGCTACACCTTC
CDR3 protein: CASSWTGSYGYTF

J gene: TRBJ1-3
V gene: TRBV6-1
D gene: TRBD1
CDR3 length: 15
clone size: .
CDR3 DNA: TGTGCCAGCAAGGTAACGGGACAGGGAAGAAACACCATATATTTT
CDR3 protein: CASKVTGQGRNTIYF

J gene: TRBJ2-7
V gene: TRBV25-1
D gene: .
CDR3 length: 14
clone size: .
CDR3 DNA: TGTGCCAGCAGTGACACAGTTTCAGTCTACGAGCAGTACTTC
CDR3 protein: CASSDTVSVYEQYF

J gene: TRBJ2-2
V gene: TRBV28
D gene: TRBD2
CDR3 length: 17
clone size: .
CDR3 DNA: TGTGCCAGCAGTTTCACACACGGGAGGCCCAAGACCGGGGAGCTGTTTTTT
CDR3 protein: CASSFTHGRPKTGELFF

J gene: TRBJ2-3
V gene: TRBV14
D gene: .
CDR3 length: 13
clone size: few
CDR3 DNA: TGTGCCAGCAGCCAAGGACTCCCAGATACGCAGTATTTT
CDR3 protein: CASSQGLPDTQYF

J gene: TRBJ1-1
V gene: TRBV19
D gene: TRBD1
CDR3 length: 14
clone size: few
CDR3 DNA: TGTGCCAGTAGTTCGCTACAGGGGGTGACTGAAGCTTTCTTT
CDR3 protein: CASSSLQGVTEAFF

J gene: TRBJ1-1
V gene: TRBV5-1
D gene: .
CDR3 length: 13
clone size: .
CDR3 DNA: TGCGCCAGCAGCTTGACAGTGAACACTGAAGCTTTCTTT
CDR3 protein: CASSLTVNTEAFF

J gene: TRBJ1-1
V gene: TRBV28
D gene: TRBD1
CDR3 length: 18
clone size: once
CDR3 DNA: TGTGCCAGCAGTTTAGGGTTGGGGGGACAGGGGGTGAACACTGAAGCTTTCTTT
CDR3 protein: CASSLGLGGQGVNTEAFF

J gene: TRBJ2-7
V gene: TRBV6-5
D gene: TRBD1
CDR3 length: 15
clone size: .
CDR3 DNA: TGTGCCAGCAGTCACTCAGGGGGCACGGAGTACGAGCAGTACTTC
CDR3 protein: CASSHSGGTEYEQYF

J gene: TRBJ2-7
V gene: TRBV6-1
D gene: TRBD2
CDR3 length: 16
clone size: .
CDR3 DNA: TGTGCCAGCAGTGAAGCGTGGACTAGCGGGACCTACGAGCAGTACTTC
CDR3 protein: CASSEAWTSGTYEQYF

J gene: TRBJ2-5
V gene: TRBV5-4
D gene: TRBD2
CDR3 length: 13
clone size: .
CDR3 DNA: TGTGCCAGCAAAGAGCGGGATCAAGAGACCCAGTACTTC
CDR3 protein: CASKERDQETQYF

J gene: TRBJ2-5
V gene: TRBV5-1
D gene: TRBD2
CDR3 length: 16
clone size: .
CDR3 DNA: TGCGCCAGCAGCTTGGCTTGGACTAGCGGGACGGAGACCCAGTACTTC
CDR3 protein: CASSLAWTSGTETQYF

J gene: TRBJ2-7
V gene: TRBV6-5
D gene: TRBD1
CDR3 length: 15
clone size: once
CDR3 DNA: TGTGCCAGCAGCTATCTGACAGGGGAATCGGACGAGCAGTACTTC
CDR3 protein: CASSYLTGESDEQYF

J gene: TRBJ2-7
V gene: TRBV5-1
D gene: TRBD1
CDR3 length: 14
clone size: .
CDR3 DNA: TGCGCCAGCAGCTGGGGGACAGCCTCCTACGAGCAGTACTTC
CDR3 protein: CASSWGTASYEQYF

J gene: TRBJ2-1
V gene: TRBV7-8
D gene: .
CDR3 length: 16
clone size: .
CDR3 DNA: TGTGCCAGCAGCTTAGCGTTGGGGGGCTCCTACAATGAGCAGTTCTTC
CDR3 protein: CASSLALGGSYNEQFF

J gene: TRBJ2-6
V gene: TRBV7-3
D gene: TRBD2
CDR3 length: 15
clone size: few
CDR3 DNA: TGTGCCAGCAGCATTACTAGCGCTGGGGCCAACGTCCTGACTTTC
CDR3 protein: CASSITSAGANVLTF

J gene: TRBJ2-3
V gene: TRBV29-1
D gene: TRBD2
CDR3 length: 17
clone size: .
CDR3 DNA: TGCAGCGTTGAGGGGGGGTCGGGGGGGCGGAGGTTGGATACGCAGTATTTT
CDR3 protein: CSVEGGSGGRRLDTQYF

J gene: TRBJ1-5
V gene: TRBV19
D gene: .
CDR3 length: 18
clone size: .
CDR3 DNA: TGTGCCAGTAGTATAGGAACGGCAGGGAGGGGGTTTAATCAGCCCCAGCATTTT
CDR3 protein: CASSIGTAGRGFNQPQHF

J gene: TRBJ2-6
V gene: TRBV7-6
D gene: TRBD1
CDR3 length: 14
clone size: .
CDR3 DNA: TGTGCCAGCAGCCGCCCATACCGGACAGGCGTCCTGACTTTC
CDR3 protein: CASSRPYRTGVLTF

J gene: TRBJ2-3
V gene: TRBV10-3
D gene: .
CDR3 length: 14
clone size: .
CDR3 DNA: TGTGCCATCAGTGAGTCCGACAGAATAGATACGCAGTATTTT
CDR3 protein: CAISESDRIDTQYF

J gene: TRBJ1-5
V gene: TRBV27
D gene: TRBD1
CDR3 length: 15
clone size: .
CDR3 DNA: TGTGCCAGCAGAACCGGACAGGGCCGGGGGCAGCCCCAGCATTTT
CDR3 protein: CASRTGQGRGQPQHF

J gene: TRBJ2-3
V gene: TRBV5-4
D gene: TRBD2
CDR3 length: 16
clone size: .
CDR3 DNA: TGTGCCAGCAGCTTGTGGGAAGCGGGGAGGGCAGATACGCAGTATTTT
CDR3 protein: CASSLWEAGRADTQYF

J gene: TRBJ2-6
V gene: TRBV7-9
D gene: TRBD1
CDR3 length: 17
clone size: .
CDR3 DNA: TGTGCCAGCAGCTTAGTAACAGGGGGCCCTGGGGCCAACGTCCTGACTTTC
CDR3 protein: CASSLVTGGPGANVLTF

J gene: TRBJ2-2
V gene: TRBV7-6
D gene: .
CDR3 length: 12
clone size: .
CDR3 DNA: TGTGCCAGCAGCTTGGACTACGGGGAGCTGTTTTTT
CDR3 protein: CASSLDYGELFF